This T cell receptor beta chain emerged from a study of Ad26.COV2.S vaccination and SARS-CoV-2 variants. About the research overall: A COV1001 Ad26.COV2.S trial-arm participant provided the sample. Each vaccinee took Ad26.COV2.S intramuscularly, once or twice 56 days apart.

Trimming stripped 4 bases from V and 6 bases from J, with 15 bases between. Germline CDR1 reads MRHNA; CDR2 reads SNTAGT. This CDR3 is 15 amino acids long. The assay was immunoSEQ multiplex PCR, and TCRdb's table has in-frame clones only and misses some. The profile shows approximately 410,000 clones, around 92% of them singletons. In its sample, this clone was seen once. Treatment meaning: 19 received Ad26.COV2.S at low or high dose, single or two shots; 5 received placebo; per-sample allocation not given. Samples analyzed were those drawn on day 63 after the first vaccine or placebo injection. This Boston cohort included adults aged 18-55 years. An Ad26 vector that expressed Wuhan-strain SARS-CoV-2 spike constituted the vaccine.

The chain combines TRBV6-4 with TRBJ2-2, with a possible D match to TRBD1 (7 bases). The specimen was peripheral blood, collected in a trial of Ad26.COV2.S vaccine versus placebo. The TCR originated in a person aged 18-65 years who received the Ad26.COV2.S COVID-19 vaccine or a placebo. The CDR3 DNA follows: TGTGCCAGCAGTGGAGGAGGGGGCATCTCCGGGGAGCTGTTTTTT. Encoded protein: CASSGGGGISGELFF.